The clone carrying this T cell receptor (beta chain) has at least ten counts. The germline CDR1 and CDR2 sequences are SGHRS and YFSETQ. Trimming cost V 4 bases and J 8 bases, with 22 bases left between them. CDR3 length: 16 residues. Unique molecular identifiers were incorporated when the TCRbeta library was constructed. One entry per CDR3 protein, called by TCRdb with MiXCR from the PCR reads. In the table there are a few hundred thousand distinct CDR3 sequences, more than 7.5% of which are singletons. These data are taken from a study of T-cell reconstitution after alpha-beta-depleted transplantation in children.

This TCR derives from a human donor who donated a stem cell graft to a child with SCID. The chain has TRBV5-1 and TRBJ2-1, with D hard to call. This sample comprised PBMCs from the stem cell graft donor, obtained from the stem cell graft. For the CDR3, the DNA is TGCGCCAGCAGCGATCCCGCCGCCGGCCCTGCCCATGAGCAGTTCTTC. Translation gives CASSDPAAGPAHEQFF.